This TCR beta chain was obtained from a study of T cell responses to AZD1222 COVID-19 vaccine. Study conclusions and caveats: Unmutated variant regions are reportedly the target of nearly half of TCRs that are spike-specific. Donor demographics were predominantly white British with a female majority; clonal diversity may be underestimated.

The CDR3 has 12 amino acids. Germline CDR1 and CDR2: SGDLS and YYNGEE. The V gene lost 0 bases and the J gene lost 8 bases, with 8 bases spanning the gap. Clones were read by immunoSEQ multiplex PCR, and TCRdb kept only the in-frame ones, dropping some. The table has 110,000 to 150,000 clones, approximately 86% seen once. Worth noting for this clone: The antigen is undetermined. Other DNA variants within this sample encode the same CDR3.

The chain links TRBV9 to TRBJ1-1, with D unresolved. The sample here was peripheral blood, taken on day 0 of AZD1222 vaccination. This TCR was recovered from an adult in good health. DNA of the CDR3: TGTGCCAGCAGCGTAGTAGGCGGGGAAGCTTTCTTT. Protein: CASSVVGGEAFF.